This T cell receptor beta chain appears in the sequencing data of a study of T cell repertoires in cytomegalovirus infection. Turning to the study itself: A matching HLA type, together with CMV infection, was signaled by public TCR beta signatures.

Via MiXCR, TCRdb re-called the reads, giving one row per CDR3 protein. The sample has approximately 500,000 distinct CDR3 sequences, 16% seen once. In the case of this clonotype: What it binds is unknown.

Trimming removed 0 bases from V and 6 bases from J; junction bases left unmatched: 6. Germline CDR1 reads MNHGY; CDR2 reads SAAAGT. The CDR3 is 16 amino acids. Study-level findings and limits: Totalled public TCR beta family frequency picked out people who carried CMV plus the relevant HLA.

The source is a human donor in good health (CMV status not recorded). Some clones in this sample may be carry-over from other donors' samples. The chain carries TRBV6-8 and TRBJ2-7, with 12 bases that match TRBD2. The sample comprised CD8+ T cells from PBMCs. CDR3 in amino acids: CASSYSKLAGGGEQYF. In DNA form, the CDR3 reads TGTGCCAGCAGTTACTCGAAACTAGCGGGAGGTGGCGAGCAGTACTTC.